Sequencing of this T cell receptor beta chain was carried out in a study of cytomegalovirus exposure and HLA in healthy donors. On the study more broadly: Of some 400 genotyped donors, 75% to 90% grouped in the Caucasian-associated ancestry cluster. The study's findings and limits: In the analysis, some V segments, TRBV6-2 and TRBV6-3 included, were excluded as indistinguishable. Presence/absence analyses assumed roughly uniform sequencing depth across donors. An analysis was carried out at a later point. It showed that HLA-associated TCR beta chains were more clonally expanded than equally common non-associated chains.

V lost 0 bases, J lost 3 bases, and 8 bases stayed unmatched. The CDR3 spans 18 residues. Germline V gene data show CDR1 as SGHTA and CDR2 as FQGNSA. Points on this clone: The antigen is unknown.

PCR primers comprised 60 Vbeta and 13 Jbeta primers. Clones were sequenced by immunoSEQ multiplex PCR, and TCRdb holds only the in-frame ones, with some missing. The sample yields about 43,000 clones, about 85% seen once. This receptor was identified in a man in his fifties or sixties in good health and CMV-seronegative. The rearrangement uses TRBV7-2 and TRBJ1-4; 9 bases match TRBD1. Sequencing was done on a sample of PBMCs. The CDR3 sequence: CASSLAPDRGSPNEKLFF. For the CDR3, the DNA is TGTGCCAGCAGCTTAGCTCCGGACAGGGGTTCCCCTAATGAAAAACTGTTTTTT. The entire variable domain, with the rest obtained from reference TRBV7-2 and TRBJ1-4, is as follows: GAGVSQSPSNKVTEKGKDVELRCDPISGHTALYWYRQSLGQGLEFLIYFQGNSAPDKSGLPSDRFSAERTGGSVSTLTIQRTQQEDSAVYLCASSLAPDRGSPNEKLFFGSGTQLSVL.